The T cell receptor beta chain under discussion was sequenced for a study of blood T cell repertoires in COVID-19. About the study: The analysed material was cDNA or gDNA that came from T cells, B-cell-depleted T cells, or PBMCs.

The V gene's germline CDR1 is SGHRS and CDR2 YFSETQ. V lost 1 base and J 1 base, leaving 14 bases between the germline ends. This CDR3 spans 16 amino acids. This table comes from immunoSEQ multiplex PCR, and its TCRdb copy is limited to in-frame clones, with some not included. The data hold roughly 97,000 clones, with over 60% observed a single time. This chain uses TRBV5-1 with TRBJ1-1; unclear D gene. This TCR was recovered from a man aged 65 to 85 with acute or convalescent COVID-19. Sequencing was performed on peripheral blood. The DNA for the CDR3 is TGCGCCAGCAGCTTGTTGGCAGGATCTGCGAACACTGAAGCTTTCTTT. It translates to CASSLLAGSANTEAFF.